This T cell receptor beta chain was sequenced for a study of blood T cell repertoires in COVID-19 (dated by TCRdb to the early 2020s). Background on the whole study: Samples covering the acute and convalescent phases of COVID-19 were provided by collaborators in the United States, Italy and Spain. The dataset comprised deeply sampled blood TCRbeta repertoires from subjects exposed to, actively infected with, or recovered from COVID-19. Sample metadata almost always included a de-identified subject ID, COVID-19 status, age in years and sex. Samples were obtained from the ongoing ImmuneRACE study (first 160 participants) and from some 1,300 subjects provided by 6 global collaborators. Where available, HLA class I and class II types were taken from metadata supplied by the sample provider and were not determined by assay-based typing. A freely available public database, intended as a resource for researchers studying the immune response to SARS-CoV-2, is where the repertoires were released. The material from the prospective study consisted of cDNA or gDNA derived from T cells, B-cell-depleted T cells, or PBMCs. What the work shows at the level of the full study, not this receptor alone: How much clinical and demographic metadata was included differed by source and by participant, and the metadata was provided uncurated.

Whole blood was collected in K2EDTA tubes by collaborating institutions according to the institutions' own protocols. For TCRbeta analysis, collaborators shipped samples in one of three forms: frozen whole blood, isolated PBMCs, or DNA extracted from either of those sample types. TCRbeta CDR3 regions were amplified from genomic DNA by means of the immunoSEQ Assay, a bias-controlled multiplex PCR. The authors processed their data as follows. The number of nucleated cells in each sample was estimated by amplification of reference gene primers within the assay. To quantify the absolute abundance of each unique TCRbeta CDR3 rearrangement, sequence reads were collapsed and filtered. For each sample, productive Simpson clonality was calculated as the square root of Simpson's diversity index across productive rearrangements. TCRdb took over this immuneACCESS table, retaining in-frame rearrangements with V and J assigned. Such tables are incomplete; in checked studies, under half of the missing clones stem from an unresolved V gene, and the remainder is unexplained. Clone size and V and J calls were adopted from that table, with D and trimming inferred from the DNA. Present in this sample are more than 100,000 clones, approximately 81% of which were seen just once. Together, the top ten hold about 4% of the sample.

This clone was detected only a few times. The specificity of this receptor is unknown. Per-nucleotide qualities are absent, and no much larger clonotype sits a single base away. This clonotype originated in a woman older than 75 with acute or convalescent COVID-19. The sample taken for sequencing was peripheral blood.

CDR3 sequence: CASSGTGVDQPQHF. The nucleotides read TGTGCCAGTAGTGGGACAGGAGTCGATCAGCCCCAGCATTTT. The V and J segments used are TRBV19 and TRBJ1-5, with 8 bases matching TRBD1. Looking up the germline V gene (reference sequence) yields CDR1 LNHDA and CDR2 SQIVND. V has 5 bases trimmed and J has 5 bases trimmed; junction bases matching no gene number 5. The CDR3 runs 14 amino acids, cysteine and phenylalanine included. Of all the DNA, just the CDR3 is kept, 42 bases in frame from base 1.